These 22 T cell receptor beta chains originate from one sample sequenced in a study of human thymus T cells. Resections removed during corrective heart surgery provided the thymus tissue used. The table came from immunoSEQ multiplex PCR; TCRdb's copy has only in-frame clones and leaves some out. Of more than 70,000 clones listed, 95% to 98% are singletons. Sample: thymus tissue. Every receptor here comes from a boy under two years old with a congenital heart defect but otherwise immunologically healthy.

The chain has TRBV7-9 and TRBJ1-5; no definite D call. Trimming removed 5 bases from V and 4 bases from J, with 18 bases in between. CDR1 and CDR2 (germline): SEHNR, FQNEAQ (reference sequence). CDR3 length: 16 residues. This CDR3 is CASSPIKRPGNQPQHF. The DNA for the CDR3 is TGTGCCAGCAGCCCCATAAAGCGGCCAGGTAATCAGCCCCAGCATTTT.

Here the CDR3 reads CASSQGIESSYNEQFF. In DNA, the CDR3 is TGCGCCAGCAGCCAGGGGATTGAGAGCTCCTACAATGAGCAGTTCTTC. The chain carries TRBV4-3 and TRBJ2-1; D unclear. CDR3 length: 16 residues. Germline V lookup: CDR1 LGHNA, CDR2 YSLEER. Trimming cost V 3 bases and J 0 bases, with 12 bases left between them.

CDR3 DNA sequence: TGTGCCAGCAGCCCACGCTCTCCAGGGGGCATTGGGGATCAGCCCCAGCATTTT. Amino acids: CASSPRSPGGIGDQPQHF. The chain employs TRBV28 and TRBJ1-5, with 8 bases that match TRBD1. The trim removed 6 bases at V and 5 bases at J, leaving 18 bases unmatched. Germline V gene sequence: CDR1 MDHEN, CDR2 SYDVKM. The CDR3 totals 18 residues.

The chain carries TRBV11-2 and TRBJ2-5; 11 nucleotides line up with TRBD2. This CDR3 spans 17 amino acids. Germline CDR1 and CDR2: SGHAT and FQNNGV. Losses at the gene ends were 0 bases for V and 5 bases for J; bases not matched to a gene: 8. CDR3 region: CASSLDVSSGRKETQYF. DNA for the CDR3: TGTGCCAGCAGCTTAGATGTGTCTAGCGGGAGGAAGGAGACCCAGTACTTC.

The chain uses TRBV5-1 and TRBJ2-7; TRBD2 aligns across 8 bases. The CDR3 loop spans 16 amino acids. Per the germline V gene, CDR1 is SGHRS and CDR2 is YFSETQ. After removal of 3 bases from V and 3 bases from J, the junction contained 11 bases not matched to a gene. CDR3 region: CASSSGLVEACYEQYF. The CDR3 region has the DNA TGCGCCAGCAGCTCGGGACTAGTCGAAGCTTGCTACGAGCAGTACTTC. The complete variable domain, with remaining parts taken from reference TRBV5-1 and TRBJ2-7, reads KAGVTQTPRYLIKTRGQQVTLSCSPISGHRSVSWYQQTPGQGLQFLFEYFSETQRNKGNFPGRFSGRQFSNSRSEMNVSTLELGDSALYLCASSSGLVEACYEQYFGPGTRLTVT.

V is TRBV29-1 and J is TRBJ1-3, with a possible D match to TRBD1 (6 bases). With 5 bases removed from V and 6 bases from J, the gap between germline ends came to 14 bases. Germline CDR1 reads SQVTM; CDR2 reads ANQGSEA. The CDR3 length is 13 residues. The CDR3 DNA reads TGCAGCGTTTGGTCGGGGGGCGAAAACACCATATATTTT. It yields the protein CSVWSGGENTIYF.

The V call is TRBV9, the J call TRBJ2-3, with TRBD2 identical over 12 bases. Trimming took 3 bases from V and 4 from J; bases not matched to a gene: 6. The CDR3 sequence is 16 residues long. The germline V gene encodes CDR1 SGDLS and CDR2 YYNGEE. The CDR3, as DNA: TGTGCCAGCAGCGCCCAACTAGCGGGAGGCCCAGATACGCAGTATTTT. This sequence encodes CASSAQLAGGPDTQYF.

V gene TRBV11-2 combines with J gene TRBJ1-3; TRBD1 agrees at 7 bases. In germline, CDR1 is SGHAT, CDR2 FQNNGV. The J segment lost 0 bases and the V segment lost 3 bases, leaving 2 bases of the junction unmatched. This CDR3 has 15 residues. This chain's CDR3 is CASSFDRASGNTIYF. For the CDR3, the DNA is TGTGCCAGCAGCTTCGACAGGGCCTCTGGAAACACCATATATTTT.

The chain combines TRBV28 with TRBJ2-1; D remains ambiguous. The CDR3 length is 15 residues. From germline, CDR1 is MDHEN and CDR2 SYDVKM. Trimming took 8 bases from V and 4 from J, leaving 18 bases between them. CDR3 nucleotides: TGTGCCAGCCGTATCCACCGGGCCTATTACAATGAGCAGTTCTTC. Protein sequence: CASRIHRAYYNEQFF.

This chain links TRBV10-3 with TRBJ2-7; D gene unclear. V lost 3 bases to trimming and J lost 2 bases, with 8 bases between them. CDR3 length: 13 residues. CDR1 is ENHRY and CDR2 is SYGVKD in the germline V gene. CDR3 in amino acids: CAISDRHPYEQYF. CDR3 DNA: TGTGCCATCAGTGATAGACATCCCTACGAGCAGTACTTC.

CDR3 nucleotide sequence: TGTGCCAGTAGCTCATCCACTGGGGCCAACGTCCTGACTTTC. Its translation is CASSSSTGANVLTF. The J gene is TRBJ2-6, the V gene TRBV19; no clear D. V dropped 6 bases and J dropped 2 bases, with 8 bases sitting between them. Looked up from germline, CDR1 is LNHDA and CDR2 is SQIVND (reference sequence). CDR3 length: 14 amino acids.

V usage is TRBV6-6 and J usage is TRBJ1-2; 7 nucleotides agree with TRBD1. This CDR3 is 16 amino acids long. V shed 6 bases, J shed 5 bases, and the junction held 15 bases outside the gene matches. The germline gives CDR1 MNHNY, CDR2 SVGAGI (reference sequence). The CDR3 here is CASSYPGTANGYGYTF. The CDR3 coding sequence is TGTGCCAGCAGCTACCCCGGGACAGCCAATGGATATGGCTACACCTTC.

The V call is TRBV9, the J call TRBJ2-7; tentative D call: TRBD2 (6 bases). The CDR3 totals 15 residues. Germline CDR1 and CDR2: SGDLS and YYNGEE. V was cut by 4 bases and J by 5 bases, with 19 bases left in between. This CDR3 reads CASSPQAGLRDEQYF. CDR3 nucleotide sequence: TGTGCCAGCAGCCCTCAAGCGGGCCTTAGGGACGAGCAGTACTTC.

CDR3 in DNA: TGTGCCAGCAGCATCTATAACCGGACGGTGAGGTACTTC. The encoded protein is CASSIYNRTVRYF. V is TRBV7-2 and J is TRBJ2-7; D remains unclear. V was cut by 5 bases and J by 12 bases, with 20 bases left in between. CDR3 length: 13 residues. Germline V gene lookup returns CDR1 SGHTA and CDR2 FQGNSA.

This clone has a single count. The V call is TRBV6-1, the J call TRBJ2-7, with D unresolved. CDR1 and CDR2 (germline): MNHNS, SASEGT. The CDR3 is made up of 15 amino acids. Deletions cut 2 bases from V and 6 bases from J, with 17 bases between. The CDR3 reads CASSEPGLRFGEQYF. The CDR3 nucleotides are TGTGCCAGCAGTGAACCGGGCCTGCGTTTCGGCGAGCAGTACTTC.

The rearrangement uses TRBV2 and TRBJ1-4; unclear D gene. CDR1 and CDR2 from the germline V gene are SNHLY and FYNNEI. Trimming took off 2 bases at V and 0 bases at J, with 10 bases between the two ends. This CDR3 contains 16 residues. CDR3 sequence (DNA): TGTGCCAGCAGTGAAAGGGTACTAGCAACTAATGAAAAACTGTTTTTT. Translation: CASSERVLATNEKLFF.

The chain recombines TRBV27 with TRBJ2-3; D uncertain. Trimming shortened V by 10 bases and J by 0 bases, and 17 bases separated the two germline ends. This CDR3 is 15 amino acids long. From germline, CDR1 is MNHEY and CDR2 SMNVEV (reference sequence). CDR3 region: CATHPAETSTDTQYF. In DNA form, the CDR3 reads TGTGCCACCCACCCGGCCGAGACTAGCACAGATACGCAGTATTTT.

The rearrangement joins TRBV2 to TRBJ2-3; D is ambiguous. Germline CDR1 and CDR2: SNHLY and FYNNEI. V lost 6 bases and J lost 2, with 15 bases in between. The length of the CDR3 is 15 residues. The CDR3 loop reads CASRPVIPATDTQYF. In nucleotides, the CDR3 is TGTGCCAGCAGACCTGTGATTCCAGCCACAGATACGCAGTATTTT. The full variable domain, its missing parts supplied by reference TRBV2 and TRBJ2-3, is EPEVTQTPSHQVTQMGQEVILRCVPISNHLYFYWYRQILGQKVEFLVSFYNNEISEKSEIFDDQFSVERPDGSNFTLKIRSTKLEDSAMYFCASRPVIPATDTQYFGPGTRLTVL.

The chain uses TRBV29-1 and TRBJ1-2, with 8 nucleotides matching TRBD1. V was pared by 7 bases and J by 7 bases, with 8 bases of the junction left unmatched. From germline, CDR1 is SQVTM and CDR2 ANQGSEA. This CDR3 contains 12 residues. The CDR3 spells CSAPDREGGYTF. The CDR3 DNA is TGCAGCGCCCCGGACAGGGAGGGTGGCTACACCTTC.

The chain links TRBV6-1 to TRBJ2-7; D may be TRBD1 or TRBD2 (5 bases each). Trimming left V 6 bases short and J 3 bases short, with 18 bases between. The CDR3 runs to 15 residues. Germline V gene lookup returns CDR1 MNHNS and CDR2 SASEGT. DNA for the CDR3: TGTGCCAGCAGGACCGGGACGGATCCCAACTACGAGCAGTACTTC. Translation gives CASRTGTDPNYEQYF.

The genes are TRBV2 and TRBJ1-4; D not certain. Trimming stripped 3 bases from V and 7 bases from J, with 12 bases between. Germline assignment: CDR1 SNHLY and CDR2 FYNNEI. The CDR3 is made up of 14 amino acids. The CDR3 region is CASSDWKGSEKLFF. The CDR3 region has the DNA TGTGCCAGCAGTGACTGGAAGGGTAGTGAAAAACTGTTTTTT. The whole variable domain, remainder taken from reference TRBV2 and TRBJ1-4, is EPEVTQTPSHQVTQMGQEVILRCVPISNHLYFYWYRQILGQKVEFLVSFYNNEISEKSEIFDDQFSVERPDGSNFTLKIRSTKLEDSAMYFCASSDWKGSEKLFFGSGTQLSVL.

V and J are TRBV18 and TRBJ2-7; tentative D call: TRBD1 (6 bases). The CDR3 has 17 amino acids. Per the germline V gene, CDR1 is KGHSH and CDR2 is LQKENI. Between the trimmed V and J ends, which lost 0 bases and 0 bases, there was a span of 15 bases. The CDR3 nucleotides are TGTGCCAGCTCACCACCGACTCCGGCAGGGGACTCCTACGAGCAGTACTTC. It encodes CASSPPTPAGDSYEQYF.